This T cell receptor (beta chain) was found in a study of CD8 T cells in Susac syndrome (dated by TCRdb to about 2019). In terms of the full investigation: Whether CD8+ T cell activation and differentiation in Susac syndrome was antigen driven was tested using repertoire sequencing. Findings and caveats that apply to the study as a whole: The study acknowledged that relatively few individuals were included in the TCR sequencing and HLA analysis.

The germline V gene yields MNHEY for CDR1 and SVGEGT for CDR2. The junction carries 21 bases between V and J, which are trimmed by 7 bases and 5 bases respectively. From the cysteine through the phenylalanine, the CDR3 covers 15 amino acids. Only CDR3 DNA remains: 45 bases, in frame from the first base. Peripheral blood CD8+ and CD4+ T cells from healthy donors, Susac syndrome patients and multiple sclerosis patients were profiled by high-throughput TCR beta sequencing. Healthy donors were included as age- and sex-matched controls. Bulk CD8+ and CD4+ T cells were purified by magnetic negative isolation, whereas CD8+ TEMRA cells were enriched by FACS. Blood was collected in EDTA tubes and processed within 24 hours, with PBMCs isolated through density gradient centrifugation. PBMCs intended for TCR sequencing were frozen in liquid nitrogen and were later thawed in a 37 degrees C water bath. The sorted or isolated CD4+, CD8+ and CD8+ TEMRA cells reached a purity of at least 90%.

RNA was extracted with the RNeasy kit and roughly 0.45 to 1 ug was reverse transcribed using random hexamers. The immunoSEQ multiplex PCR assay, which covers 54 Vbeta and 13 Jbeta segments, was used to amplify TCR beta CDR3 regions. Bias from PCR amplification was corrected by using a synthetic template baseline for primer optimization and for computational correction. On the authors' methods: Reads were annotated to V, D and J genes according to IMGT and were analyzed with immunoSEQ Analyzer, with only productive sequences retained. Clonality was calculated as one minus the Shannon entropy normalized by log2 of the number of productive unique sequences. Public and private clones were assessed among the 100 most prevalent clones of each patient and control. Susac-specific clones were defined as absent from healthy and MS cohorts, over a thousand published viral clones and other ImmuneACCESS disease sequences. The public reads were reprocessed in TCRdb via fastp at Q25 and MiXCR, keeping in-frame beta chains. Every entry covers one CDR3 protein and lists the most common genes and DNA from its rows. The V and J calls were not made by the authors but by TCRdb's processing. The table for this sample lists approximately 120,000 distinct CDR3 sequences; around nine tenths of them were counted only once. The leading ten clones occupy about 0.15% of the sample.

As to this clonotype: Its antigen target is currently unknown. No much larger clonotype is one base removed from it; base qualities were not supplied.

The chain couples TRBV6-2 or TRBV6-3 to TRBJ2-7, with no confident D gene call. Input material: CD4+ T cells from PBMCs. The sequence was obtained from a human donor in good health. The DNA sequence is TGTGCCAGCACCCAATCCCCAAGAGGCATCAACGAGCAGTACTTC. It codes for CASTQSPRGINEQYF.